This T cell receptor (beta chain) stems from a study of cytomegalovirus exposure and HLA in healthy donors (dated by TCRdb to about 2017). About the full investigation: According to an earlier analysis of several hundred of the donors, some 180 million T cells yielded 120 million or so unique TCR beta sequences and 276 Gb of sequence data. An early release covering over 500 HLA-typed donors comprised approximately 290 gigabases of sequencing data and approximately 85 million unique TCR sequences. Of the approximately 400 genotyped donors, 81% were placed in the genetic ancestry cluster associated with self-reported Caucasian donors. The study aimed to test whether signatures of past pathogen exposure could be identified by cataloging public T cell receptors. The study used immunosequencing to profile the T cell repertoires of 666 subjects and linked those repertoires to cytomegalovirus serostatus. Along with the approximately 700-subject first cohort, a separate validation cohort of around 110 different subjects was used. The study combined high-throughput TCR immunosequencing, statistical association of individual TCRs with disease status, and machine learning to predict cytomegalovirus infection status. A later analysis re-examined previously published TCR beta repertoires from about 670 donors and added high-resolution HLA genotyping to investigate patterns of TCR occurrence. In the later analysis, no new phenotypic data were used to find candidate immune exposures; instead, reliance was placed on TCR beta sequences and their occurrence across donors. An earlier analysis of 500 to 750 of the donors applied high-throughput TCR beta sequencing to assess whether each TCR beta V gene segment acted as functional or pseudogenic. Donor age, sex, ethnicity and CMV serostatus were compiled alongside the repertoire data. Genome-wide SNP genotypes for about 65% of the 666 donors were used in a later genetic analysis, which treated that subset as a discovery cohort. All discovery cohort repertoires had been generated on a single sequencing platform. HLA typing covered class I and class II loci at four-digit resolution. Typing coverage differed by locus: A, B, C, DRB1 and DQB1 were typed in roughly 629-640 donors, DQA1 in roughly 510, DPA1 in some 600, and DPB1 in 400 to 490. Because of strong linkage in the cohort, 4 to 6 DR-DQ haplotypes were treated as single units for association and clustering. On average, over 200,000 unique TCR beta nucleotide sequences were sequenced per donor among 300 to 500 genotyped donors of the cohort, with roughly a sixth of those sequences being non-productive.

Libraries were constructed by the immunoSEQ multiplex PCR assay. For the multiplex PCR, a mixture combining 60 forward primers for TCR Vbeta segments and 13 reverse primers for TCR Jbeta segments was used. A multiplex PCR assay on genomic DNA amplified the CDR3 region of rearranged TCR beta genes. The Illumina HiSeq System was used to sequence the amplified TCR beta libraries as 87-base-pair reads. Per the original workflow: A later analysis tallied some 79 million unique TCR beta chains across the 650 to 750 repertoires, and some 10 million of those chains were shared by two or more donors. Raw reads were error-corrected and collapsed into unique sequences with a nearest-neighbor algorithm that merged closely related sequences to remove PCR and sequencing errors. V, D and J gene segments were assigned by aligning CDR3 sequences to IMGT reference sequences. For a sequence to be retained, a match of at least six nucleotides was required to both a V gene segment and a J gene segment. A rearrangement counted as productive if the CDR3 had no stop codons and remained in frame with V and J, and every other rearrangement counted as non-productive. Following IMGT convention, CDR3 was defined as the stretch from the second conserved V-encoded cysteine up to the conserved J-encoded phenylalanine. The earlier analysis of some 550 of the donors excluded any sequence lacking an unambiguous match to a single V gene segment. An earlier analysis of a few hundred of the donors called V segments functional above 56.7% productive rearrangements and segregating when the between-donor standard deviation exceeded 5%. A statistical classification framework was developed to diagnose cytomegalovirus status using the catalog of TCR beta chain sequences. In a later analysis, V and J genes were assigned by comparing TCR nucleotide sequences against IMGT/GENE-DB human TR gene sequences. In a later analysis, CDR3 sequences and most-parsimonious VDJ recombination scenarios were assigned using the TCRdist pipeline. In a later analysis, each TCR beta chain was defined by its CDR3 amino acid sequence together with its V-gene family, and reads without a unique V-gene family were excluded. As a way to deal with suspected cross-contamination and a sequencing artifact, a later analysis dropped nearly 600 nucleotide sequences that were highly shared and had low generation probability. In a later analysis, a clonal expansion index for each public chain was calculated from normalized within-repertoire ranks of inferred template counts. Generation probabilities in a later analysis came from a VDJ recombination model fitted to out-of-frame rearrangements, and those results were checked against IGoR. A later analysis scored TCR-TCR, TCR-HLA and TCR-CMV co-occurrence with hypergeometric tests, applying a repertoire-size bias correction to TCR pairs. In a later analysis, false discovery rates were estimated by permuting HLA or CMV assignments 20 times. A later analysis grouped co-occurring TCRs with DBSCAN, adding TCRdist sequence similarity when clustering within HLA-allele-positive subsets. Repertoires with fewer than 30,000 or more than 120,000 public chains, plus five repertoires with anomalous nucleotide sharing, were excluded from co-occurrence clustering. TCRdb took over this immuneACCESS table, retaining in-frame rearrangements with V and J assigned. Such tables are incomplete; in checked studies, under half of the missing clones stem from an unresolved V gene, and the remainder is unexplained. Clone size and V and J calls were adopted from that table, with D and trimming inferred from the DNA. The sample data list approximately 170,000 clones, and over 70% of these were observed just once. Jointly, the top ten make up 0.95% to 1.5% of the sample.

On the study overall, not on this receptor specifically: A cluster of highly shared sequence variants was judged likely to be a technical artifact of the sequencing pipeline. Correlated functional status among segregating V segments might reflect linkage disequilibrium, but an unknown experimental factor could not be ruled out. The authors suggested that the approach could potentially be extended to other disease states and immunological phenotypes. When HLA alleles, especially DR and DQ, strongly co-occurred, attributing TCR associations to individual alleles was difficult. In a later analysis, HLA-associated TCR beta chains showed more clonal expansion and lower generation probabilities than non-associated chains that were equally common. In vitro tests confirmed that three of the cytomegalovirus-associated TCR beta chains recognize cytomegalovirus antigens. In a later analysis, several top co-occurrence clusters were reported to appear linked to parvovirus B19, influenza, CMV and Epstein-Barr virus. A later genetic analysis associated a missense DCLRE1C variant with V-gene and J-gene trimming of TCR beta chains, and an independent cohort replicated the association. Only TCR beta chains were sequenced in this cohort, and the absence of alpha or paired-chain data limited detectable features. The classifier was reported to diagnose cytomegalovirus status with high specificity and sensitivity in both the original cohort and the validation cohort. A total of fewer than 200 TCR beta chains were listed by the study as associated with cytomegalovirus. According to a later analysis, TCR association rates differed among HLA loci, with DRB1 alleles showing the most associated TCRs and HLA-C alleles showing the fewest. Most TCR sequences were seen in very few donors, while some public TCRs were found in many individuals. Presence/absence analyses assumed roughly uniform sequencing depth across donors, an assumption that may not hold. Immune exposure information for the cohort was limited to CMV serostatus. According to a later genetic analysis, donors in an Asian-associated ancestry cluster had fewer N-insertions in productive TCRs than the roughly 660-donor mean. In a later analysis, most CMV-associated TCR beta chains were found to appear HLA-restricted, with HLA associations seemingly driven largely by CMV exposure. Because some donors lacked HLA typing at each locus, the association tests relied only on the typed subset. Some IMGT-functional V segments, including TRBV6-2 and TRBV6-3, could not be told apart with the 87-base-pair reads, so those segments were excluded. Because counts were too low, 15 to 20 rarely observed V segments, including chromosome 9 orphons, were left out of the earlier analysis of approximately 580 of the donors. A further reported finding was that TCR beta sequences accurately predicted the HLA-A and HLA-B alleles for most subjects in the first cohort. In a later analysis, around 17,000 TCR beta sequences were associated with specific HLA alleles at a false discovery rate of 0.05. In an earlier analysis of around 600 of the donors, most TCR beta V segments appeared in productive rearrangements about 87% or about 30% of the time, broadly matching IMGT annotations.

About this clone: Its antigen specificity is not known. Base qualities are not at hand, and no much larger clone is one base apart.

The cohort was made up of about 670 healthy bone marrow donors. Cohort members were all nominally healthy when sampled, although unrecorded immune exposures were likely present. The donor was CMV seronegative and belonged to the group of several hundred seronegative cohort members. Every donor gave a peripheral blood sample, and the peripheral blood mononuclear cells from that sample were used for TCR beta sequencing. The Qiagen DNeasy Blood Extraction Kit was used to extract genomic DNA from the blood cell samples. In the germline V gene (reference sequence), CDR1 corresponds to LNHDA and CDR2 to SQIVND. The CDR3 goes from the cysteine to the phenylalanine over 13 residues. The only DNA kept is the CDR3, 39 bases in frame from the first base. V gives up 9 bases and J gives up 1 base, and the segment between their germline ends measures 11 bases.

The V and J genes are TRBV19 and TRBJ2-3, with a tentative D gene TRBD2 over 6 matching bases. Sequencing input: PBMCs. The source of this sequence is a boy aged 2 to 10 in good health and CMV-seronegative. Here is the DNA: TGTGCCAGAGGGGACTCTGGCACAGATACGCAGTATTTT. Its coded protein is CARGDSGTDTQYF.